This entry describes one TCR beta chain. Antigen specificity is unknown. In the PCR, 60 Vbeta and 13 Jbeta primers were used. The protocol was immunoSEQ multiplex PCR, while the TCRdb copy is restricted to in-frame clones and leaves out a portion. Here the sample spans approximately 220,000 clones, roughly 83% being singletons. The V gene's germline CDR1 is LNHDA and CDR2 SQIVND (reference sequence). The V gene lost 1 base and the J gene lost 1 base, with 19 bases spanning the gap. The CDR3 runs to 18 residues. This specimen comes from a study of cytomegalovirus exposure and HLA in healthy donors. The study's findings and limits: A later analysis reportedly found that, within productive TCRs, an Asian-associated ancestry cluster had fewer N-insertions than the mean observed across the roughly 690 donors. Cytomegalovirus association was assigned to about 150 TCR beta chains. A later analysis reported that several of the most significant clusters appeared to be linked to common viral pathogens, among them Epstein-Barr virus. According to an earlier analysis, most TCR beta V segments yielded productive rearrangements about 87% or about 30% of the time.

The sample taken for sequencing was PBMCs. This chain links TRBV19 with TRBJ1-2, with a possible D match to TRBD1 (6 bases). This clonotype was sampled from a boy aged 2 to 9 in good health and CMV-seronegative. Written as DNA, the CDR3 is TGTGCCAGTAGTATAGCTGGCAGGGGAGACTTACTTAACTATGGCTACACCTTC. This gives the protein CASSIAGRGDLLNYGYTF.